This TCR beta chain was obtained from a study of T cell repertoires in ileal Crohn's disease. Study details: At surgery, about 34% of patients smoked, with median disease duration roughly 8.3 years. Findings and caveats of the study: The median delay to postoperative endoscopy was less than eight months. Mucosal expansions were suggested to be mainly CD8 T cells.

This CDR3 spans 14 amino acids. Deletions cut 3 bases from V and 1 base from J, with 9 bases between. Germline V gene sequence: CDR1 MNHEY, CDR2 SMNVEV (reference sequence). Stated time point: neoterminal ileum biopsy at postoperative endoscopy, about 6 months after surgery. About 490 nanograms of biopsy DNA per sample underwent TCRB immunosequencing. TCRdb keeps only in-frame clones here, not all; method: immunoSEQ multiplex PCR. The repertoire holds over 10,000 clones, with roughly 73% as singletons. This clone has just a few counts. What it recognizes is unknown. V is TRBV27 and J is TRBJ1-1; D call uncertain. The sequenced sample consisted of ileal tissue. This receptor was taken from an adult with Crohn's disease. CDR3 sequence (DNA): TGTGCCAGCAGTTTCCTGGGGAGGAACACTGAAGCTTTCTTT. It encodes CASSFLGRNTEAFF.